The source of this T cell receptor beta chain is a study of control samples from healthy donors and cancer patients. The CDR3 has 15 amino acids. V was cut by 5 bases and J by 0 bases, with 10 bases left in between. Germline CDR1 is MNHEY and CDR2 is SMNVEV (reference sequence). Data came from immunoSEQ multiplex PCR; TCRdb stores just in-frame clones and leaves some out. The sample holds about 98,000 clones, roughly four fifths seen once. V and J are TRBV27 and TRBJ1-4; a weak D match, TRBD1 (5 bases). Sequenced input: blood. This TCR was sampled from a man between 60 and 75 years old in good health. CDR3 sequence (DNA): TGTGCCAGCAGTCCGGGGGTTACAACTAATGAAAAACTGTTTTTT. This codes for CASSPGVTTNEKLFF.